This TCR beta chain emerged from a study of CD8 T cells in ankylosing spondylitis. Each TCR beta library was made by quantitative 5'-RACE that incorporated molecular barcodes. Each CDR3 protein gets one entry after TCRdb re-called the 5' RACE reads with MiXCR. The sample records approximately 190,000 distinct CDR3 sequences, 13% being singletons. This clonotype was picked up many times. V lost 0 bases to trimming and J lost 4 bases, with 10 bases between them. Germline CDR1 reads LGHDT; CDR2 reads YNNKEL (reference sequence). The CDR3 has 15 amino acids. The sample consisted of blood, either unsorted or a sorted T cell fraction (not recorded which). The receptor's source is a female donor with ankylosing spondylitis or in good health (not recorded which). This rearrangement joins TRBV3-1 to TRBJ1-5; no clear D gene. CDR3 in DNA: TGTGCCAGCAGCCAAGATGGCACAGCTAATCAGCCCCAGCATTTT. Translating it yields CASSQDGTANQPQHF.